One sample yielded the 31 T cell receptor beta chains listed below, sequenced in a study of control samples from healthy donors and cancer patients. This table comes from immunoSEQ multiplex PCR, and its TCRdb copy is limited to in-frame clones, with some not included. The sample lists about 180,000 clones; 90% were seen once. Sequenced: blood. The receptors here all came from a woman between 45 and 60 years old in good health.

This clone appeared a single time. The J gene is TRBJ1-4, the V gene TRBV28; 9 positions agree with TRBD1. Per the germline V gene, CDR1 is MDHEN and CDR2 is SYDVKM. The CDR3 runs 15 residues. V dropped 9 bases and J dropped 4; count of bases not matched to a gene: 9. The CDR3 here is CASETGGANNEKLFF. DNA of the CDR3: TGTGCCAGTGAGACAGGGGGGGCAAATAATGAAAAACTGTTTTTT. Complete variable domain (other parts from reference TRBV28 and TRBJ1-4): DVKVTQSSRYLVKRTGEKVFLECVQDMDHENMFWYRQDPGLGLRLIYFSYDVKMKEKGDIPEGYSVSREKKERFSLILESASTNQTSMYLCASETGGANNEKLFFGSGTQLSVL.

The gene calls are TRBV6-6 and TRBJ1-2; 10 bases fit TRBD1. V dropped 1 base and J dropped 6; count of bases not matched to a gene: 8. This CDR3 is built from 16 residues. Germline values: CDR1 MNHNY, CDR2 SVGAGI (reference sequence). CDR3 amino acids: CASSYYRPGTGDGYTF. CDR3 bases: TGTGCCAGCAGTTACTACCGTCCCGGGACAGGGGATGGCTACACCTTC.

To note about this clone: Other nucleotide sequences in the sample specify the same CDR3. The chain is built from TRBV3-1 (or the pseudogene TRBV3-2) and TRBJ1-2; D gene ambiguous. V was trimmed by 3 bases and J by 5 bases, leaving 4 bases between them. CDR3 length: 11 residues. From germline, CDR1 is LGHDT and CDR2 YNNKEL (reference sequence). The DNA for the CDR3 is TGTGCCAGCAGCCAGGCTTATGGCTACACCTTC. Protein sequence: CASSQAYGYTF.

This chain joins TRBV10-3 and TRBJ1-3, with D possibly TRBD1 on 5 matching bases. The CDR3 runs to 16 residues. Trimming removed 8 bases from V and 5 bases from J, with 22 bases in between. The germline V gene has CDR1 ENHRY and CDR2 SYGVKD. CDR3 in DNA: TGTGCCATCGGGGGACTGGGGAGGAATGATAGAAACACCATATATTTT. Its protein product is CAIGGLGRNDRNTIYF.

The J gene is TRBJ1-4, the V gene TRBV18; D not certain. Trimming pared 1 base from V and 0 bases from J, leaving 3 bases between. This CDR3 has 14 residues. CDR1 is KGHSH and CDR2 is LQKENI in the germline V gene. CDR3 nucleotide sequence: TGTGCCAGCTCACCACGTGCAACTAATGAAAAACTGTTTTTT. It translates to CASSPRATNEKLFF.

This chain joins TRBV5-8 and TRBJ2-4; 9 bases map to TRBD2. V dropped 5 bases and J dropped 0; count of bases not matched to a gene: 6. Germline V gives CDR1 SGHTS, CDR2 YDEGEE. This CDR3 is built from 16 residues. In nucleotides, the CDR3 is TGTGCCAGCAGGTTCGGGACTAGCTTAGCCAAAAACATTCAGTACTTC. Translated: CASRFGTSLAKNIQYF.

This clone came up once. The CDR3 region has the DNA TGTGCCAGCAGCTCCGACAGGGGTCTGAACACTGAAGCTTTCTTT. Amino acid sequence: CASSSDRGLNTEAFF. The chain employs TRBV5-4 and TRBJ1-1; 8 bases are a match to TRBD1. Per germline, CDR1 SGHNT and CDR2 YYREEE (reference sequence). The trim removed 3 bases at V and 0 bases at J, leaving 4 bases unmatched. The CDR3 has 15 amino acids.

This clone turned up a few times. This chain uses TRBV3-1 (or the pseudogene TRBV3-2) with TRBJ1-4, with 10 bases aligning to TRBD1. With V trimmed by 5 bases and J by 3 bases, 6 bases remained unmatched. This CDR3 has 16 amino acids. Germline CDR1 LGHDT, CDR2 YNNKEL (reference sequence). CDR3: CASSYGTGVSNEKLFF. CDR3 DNA: TGTGCCAGCAGCTACGGGACAGGGGTTTCTAATGAAAAACTGTTTTTT.

The chain has TRBV19 and TRBJ1-5; TRBD1 is a possible D gene (6 bases). This CDR3 comprises 15 residues. CDR1 is LNHDA, CDR2 SQIVND, per germline (reference sequence). V was clipped by 4 bases and J by 1 base, with 11 bases between them. CDR3 sequence reads: CASSNQGTSNQPQHF. The CDR3 DNA reads TGTGCCAGTAGTAATCAGGGGACAAGCAATCAGCCCCAGCATTTT. Looking up the rest from reference TRBV19 and TRBJ1-5 gives the full variable domain: DGGITQSPKYLFRKEGQNVTLSCEQNLNHDAMYWYRQDPGQGLRLIYYSQIVNDFQKGDIAEGYSVSREKKESFPLTVTSAQKNPTAFYLCASSNQGTSNQPQHFGDGTRLSIL.

V and J are TRBV4-1 and TRBJ1-1, with 7 bases fitting TRBD1. Per germline, CDR1 MGHRA and CDR2 YSYEKL. The ends lost 2 bases at V and 1 base at J; junction bases unmatched: 10. This CDR3 is built from 17 residues. CDR3 sequence (DNA): TGCGCCAGCAGCCAAAGTCCAGTCAGGGGGAAGAACACTGAAGCTTTCTTT. Its protein is CASSQSPVRGKNTEAFF.

The V gene is TRBV7-3, the J gene TRBJ2-1, with 9 positions matching TRBD1. Germline V lookup: CDR1 SGHTA, CDR2 FQGTGA. The CDR3 runs to 16 residues. J lost 1 base, V lost 2 bases, and 3 bases had no gene match. The CDR3 loop is CASSLGGQGSYNEQFF. The CDR3 nucleotides are TGTGCCAGCAGCTTAGGGGGACAGGGTTCCTACAATGAGCAGTTCTTC.

This chain links TRBV18 with TRBJ1-2; tentatively, D is TRBD1 (6 bases). Germline lookup yields CDR1 KGHSH and CDR2 LQKENI. The CDR3 covers 15 residues. V lost 2 bases and J lost 10, with 20 bases in between. CDR3: CASSPKGGRHMNYTF. CDR3 DNA: TGTGCCAGCTCACCAAAGGGGGGGCGTCATATGAACTACACCTTC.

J is TRBJ2-4 and V is TRBV5-4; 8 positions match TRBD2. The CDR3 totals 14 residues. Germline CDR1 reads SGHNT; CDR2 reads YYREEE (reference sequence). V lost 0 bases and J lost 7; bases outside the gene matches: 3. CDR3 nucleotides: TGTGCCAGCAGCTTGGCGGGGGGGATTAACATTCAGTACTTC. It yields the protein CASSLAGGINIQYF.

The chain couples TRBV29-1 to TRBJ2-5; 9 bases fit TRBD1. Germline loops: CDR1 SQVTM, CDR2 ANQGSEA. The CDR3 totals 12 residues. V was clipped by 4 bases and J by 7 bases; unmatched bases: 4. The CDR3 bases are TGCAGCGTTGCCACGGACAGGGGGACCCAGTACTTC. Protein sequence: CSVATDRGTQYF.

The chain carries TRBV5-4 and TRBJ2-2; D remains unclear. The ends were cut back, 0 bases at V and 4 bases at J, with 7 bases in the middle. CDR3 length: 14 amino acids. The germline CDR1 and CDR2 sequences are SGHNT and YYREEE (reference sequence). The CDR3 sequence: CASSLVSSTGELFF. The DNA for the CDR3 is TGTGCCAGCAGCTTGGTCAGCTCCACCGGGGAGCTGTTTTTT.

This clone was recorded only once. This chain connects TRBV5-1 to TRBJ1-4, with D unresolved. The CDR3 spans 17 residues. Germline lookup yields CDR1 SGHRS and CDR2 YFSETQ. Trimming shortened V by 0 bases and J by 0 bases, and 12 bases separated the two germline ends. The CDR3 region has the DNA TGCGCCAGCAGCTTGGGCACTCAAACTCCAACTAATGAAAAACTGTTTTTT. It translates to CASSLGTQTPTNEKLFF.

The genes are TRBV10-3 and TRBJ2-7; TRBD2 matches at 10 bases. Trimming cost V 2 bases and J 3 bases; bases outside gene matches: 4. CDR1 and CDR2 from the germline V gene are ENHRY and SYGVKD. This CDR3 has 15 residues. The CDR3 sequence is CAISEVLAGDYEQYF. CDR3 nucleotides: TGTGCCATCAGTGAGGTTCTAGCGGGGGACTACGAGCAGTACTTC.

The chain uses TRBV5-1 and TRBJ2-2; D is ambiguous. V lost 4 bases and J lost 7, with 8 bases in between. The CDR3 length is 12 residues. Per germline, CDR1 SGHRS and CDR2 YFSETQ. The CDR3: CASSLENGELFF. The CDR3 DNA reads TGCGCCAGCAGCCTCGAGAACGGGGAGCTGTTTTTT.

The chain combines TRBV24-1 with TRBJ2-3, with 13 bases identical to TRBD2. This CDR3 comprises 15 residues. Germline trimming cut 7 bases from V and 1 base from J; bases unmatched to any gene: 1. CDR1 is KGHDR, CDR2 SFDVKD, per germline. The CDR3, as DNA: TGTGCCACCAGAGGACTAGCGGGGGGCACAGATACGCAGTATTTT. The encoded protein is CATRGLAGGTDTQYF.

The V call is TRBV9, the J call TRBJ1-1; D may be TRBD1 (5 bases). V lost 4 bases, J lost 1 base, and 17 bases lay in between. This CDR3 has 16 residues. Germline loops: CDR1 SGDLS, CDR2 YYNGEE. CDR3 loop: CASSSHGGAGNTEAFF. Written as DNA, the CDR3 is TGTGCCAGCAGCTCTCACGGGGGAGCTGGGAACACTGAAGCTTTCTTT.

The chain has TRBV6-5 and TRBJ2-2, with D possibly matching TRBD1 (6 bases). The CDR3 extends over 13 amino acids. Germline CDR1 MNHEY, CDR2 SVGAGI. Trimming shortened V by 8 bases and J by 2 bases, and 9 bases separated the two germline ends. In DNA, the CDR3 is TGTGCCAGCGGGACACCTAACACCGGGGAGCTGTTTTTT. Translating it yields CASGTPNTGELFF.

The rearrangement links TRBV7-9 to TRBJ1-2, with TRBD1 matching over 9 bases. CDR1 and CDR2 from the germline V gene are SEHNR and FQNEAQ (reference sequence). The CDR3 runs to 14 residues. With V trimmed by 5 bases and J by 7 bases, 8 bases remained unmatched. The CDR3 DNA reads TGTGCCAGCAGCCTACAGGGGGCTGGTGGTGGCTACACCTTC. It translates to CASSLQGAGGGYTF.

The rearrangement uses TRBV12-5 and TRBJ1-2; D uncertain. The CDR3 contains 13 residues. V gave up 3 bases and J gave up 8 bases, with 13 bases separating them. CDR1 is LGHNT, CDR2 FRNRAP, per germline. CDR3 DNA: TGTGCTAGTGGTTTTTGGGGAAGTGAGGGCTACACCTTC. It codes for CASGFWGSEGYTF.

This chain connects TRBV28 to TRBJ2-7; a weak D match, TRBD2 (5 bases). Trimming left V 5 bases short and J 2 bases short, with 16 bases between. The CDR3 is 15 residues long. CDR1 and CDR2 from the germline V gene are MDHEN and SYDVKM. DNA of the CDR3: TGTGCCAGCAGTACGCTAGCATCCGGGGCCTACGAGCAGTACTTC. This gives the protein CASSTLASGAYEQYF.

This chain links TRBV19 with TRBJ1-2, with TRBD1 matching 8 bases. Germline CDR1 LNHDA, CDR2 SQIVND (reference sequence). This CDR3 comprises 14 residues. V was clipped by 7 bases and J by 4 bases; unmatched bases: 8. CDR3 sequence reads: CASTRQGSSYGYTF. The CDR3 DNA reads TGTGCCAGTACCCGACAGGGGAGCTCCTATGGCTACACCTTC.

The chain uses TRBV12-3 or TRBV12-4 and TRBJ2-5; the D gene is possibly TRBD2 (5 bases). This CDR3 is 13 amino acids long. V was clipped by 3 bases and J by 5 bases, with 10 bases between them. The CDR3 is CASSFRGSETQYF. DNA for the CDR3: TGTGCCAGCAGTTTTAGAGGGAGTGAGACCCAGTACTTC.

In this sample, this clone turned up once. The rearrangement uses TRBV6-5 and TRBJ2-3, with D perhaps TRBD1 (5 bases). CDR3 length: 14 residues. The V end was cut by 7 bases, the J end by 4 bases, with 15 bases between. Germline lookup yields CDR1 MNHEY and CDR2 SVGAGI. This CDR3 is CASTPGNWADTQYF. The CDR3, as DNA: TGTGCCAGCACCCCAGGGAATTGGGCAGATACGCAGTATTTT.

The gene calls are TRBV19 and TRBJ1-1; D might be TRBD1 (6 bases). The germline CDR1 and CDR2 sequences are LNHDA and SQIVND (reference sequence). There are 15 residues in the CDR3. Trimming removed 7 bases at V and 5 bases at J, with 20 bases between. CDR3 nucleotide sequence: TGTGCCAGTACCTACCCTACGGGGGGGCGGACTGAAGCTTTCTTT. Translated: CASTYPTGGRTEAFF.

This clone appeared once. This sample includes further DNA sequences coding for the same CDR3. The chain couples TRBV28 to TRBJ1-2; possibly TRBD1 for D (5 bases). The V and J ends lost 3 bases and 4 bases respectively, with 9 bases between them. The germline CDR1 and CDR2 sequences are MDHEN and SYDVKM. CDR3 length: 13 amino acids. The CDR3 sequence: CASSLSQGYGYTF. As DNA, the CDR3 is TGTGCCAGCAGTTTGTCTCAGGGCTATGGCTACACCTTC.

The chain joins TRBV19 to TRBJ2-1; no firm D call. The CDR3 has 15 amino acids. The V gene's germline CDR1 is LNHDA and CDR2 SQIVND (reference sequence). V lost 7 bases and J lost 3, with 16 bases in between. The CDR3 protein is CASTPTAMSYNEQFF. The CDR3 nucleotides read TGTGCCAGTACCCCAACGGCTATGAGCTACAATGAGCAGTTCTTC.

The rearrangement uses TRBV21-1 and TRBJ1-4; the table's D call TRBD1 went unverified against the DNA. TRBV21-1 is a recognized pseudogene. There are 14 residues in the CDR3. CDR3 nucleotide sequence: TGTGCCAGCAGCAAAGTGGACAGTAATGAAAAACTGTTTTTT. Translated: CASSKVDSNEKLFF.